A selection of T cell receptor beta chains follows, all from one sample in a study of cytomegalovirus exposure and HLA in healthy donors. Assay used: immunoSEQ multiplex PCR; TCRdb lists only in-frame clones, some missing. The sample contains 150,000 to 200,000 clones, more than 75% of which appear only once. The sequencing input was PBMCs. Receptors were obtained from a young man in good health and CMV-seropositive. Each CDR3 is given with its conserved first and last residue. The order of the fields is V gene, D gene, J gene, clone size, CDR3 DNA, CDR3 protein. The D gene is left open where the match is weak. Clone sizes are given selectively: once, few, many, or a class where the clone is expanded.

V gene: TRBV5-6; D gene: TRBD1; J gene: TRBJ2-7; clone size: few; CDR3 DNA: TGTGCCAGCAACCCACTCGCGGACAGGGAGAACGAGCAGTACTTC; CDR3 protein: CASNPLADRENEQYF
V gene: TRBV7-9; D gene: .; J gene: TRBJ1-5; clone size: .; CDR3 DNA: TGTGCCAGCAGCTTAGGCACAGGGCCCAATAGCAATCAGCCCCAGCATTTT; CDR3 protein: CASSLGTGPNSNQPQHF
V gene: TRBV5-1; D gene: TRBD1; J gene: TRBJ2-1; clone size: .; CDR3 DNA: TGCGCCAGCAGCCGGACAGGGGGTAGCAATGAGCAGTTCTTC; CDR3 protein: CASSRTGGSNEQFF
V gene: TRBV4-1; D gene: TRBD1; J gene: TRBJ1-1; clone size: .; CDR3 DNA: TGCGCCAGCAGCCGTCCGGCAGGGGGCCGTGTTGAAGCTTTCTTT; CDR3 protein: CASSRPAGGRVEAFF
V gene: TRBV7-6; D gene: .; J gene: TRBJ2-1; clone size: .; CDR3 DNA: TGTGCCAGCAGCTTAGCTGAGTCCCTTGAGCAGTTCTTC; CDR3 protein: CASSLAESLEQFF
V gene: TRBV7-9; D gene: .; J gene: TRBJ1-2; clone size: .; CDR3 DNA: TGTGCCAGCAGCTTAGCAGACAGCTATGGCTACACCTTC; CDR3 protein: CASSLADSYGYTF
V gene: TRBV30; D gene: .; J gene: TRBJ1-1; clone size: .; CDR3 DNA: TGTGCCTGGAGTGTTCTCGGGAACACTGAAGCTTTCTTT; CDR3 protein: CAWSVLGNTEAFF
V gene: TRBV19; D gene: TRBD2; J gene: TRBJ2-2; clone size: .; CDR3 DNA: TGTGCCAGTAGTACCCTAGCGGGGGCCCAATTCGGCGGGGAGCTGTTTTTT; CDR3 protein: CASSTLAGAQFGGELFF
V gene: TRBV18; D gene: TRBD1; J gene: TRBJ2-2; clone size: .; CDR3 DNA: TGTGCCAGCTCGGGACAGGTGAACACCGGGGAGCTGTTTTTT; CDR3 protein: CASSGQVNTGELFF
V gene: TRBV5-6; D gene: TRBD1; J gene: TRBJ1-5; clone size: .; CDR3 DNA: TGTGCCAGCAGCGCAGGACAGGGTGGAAGCAATCAGCCCCAGCATTTT; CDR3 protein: CASSAGQGGSNQPQHF
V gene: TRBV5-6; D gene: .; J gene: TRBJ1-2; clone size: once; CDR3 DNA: TGTGCCAGCAGCTTGACCAGAAACTATGGCTACACCTTC; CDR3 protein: CASSLTRNYGYTF
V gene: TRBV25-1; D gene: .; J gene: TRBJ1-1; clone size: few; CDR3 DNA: TGTGCCAGCAGCCCCCAGGGGAACACTGAAGCTTTCTTT; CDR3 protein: CASSPQGNTEAFF
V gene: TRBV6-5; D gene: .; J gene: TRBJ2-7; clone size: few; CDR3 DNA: TGTGCCAGCGGGAGTTACGAGCAGTACTTC; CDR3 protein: CASGSYEQYF
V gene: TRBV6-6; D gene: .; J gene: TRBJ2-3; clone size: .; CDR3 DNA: TGTGCCAGCACTCAAACAGGGTTTATGCAGTATTTT; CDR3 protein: CASTQTGFMQYF
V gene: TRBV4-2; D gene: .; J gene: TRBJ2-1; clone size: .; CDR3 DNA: TGTGCCAGCAGCCAAGATAACGGGGGGCCATACAATGAGCAGTTCTTC; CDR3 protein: CASSQDNGGPYNEQFF
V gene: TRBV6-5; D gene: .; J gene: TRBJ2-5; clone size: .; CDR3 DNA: TGTGCCAGCAGTTACCTTCCCAACGGGGAGACCCAGTACTTC; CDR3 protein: CASSYLPNGETQYF
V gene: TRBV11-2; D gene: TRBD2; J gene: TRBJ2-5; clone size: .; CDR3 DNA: TGTGCCAGCAGCTTAGGTACTAGCGGGGTGAGAGAGACCCAGTACTTC; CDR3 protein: CASSLGTSGVRETQYF
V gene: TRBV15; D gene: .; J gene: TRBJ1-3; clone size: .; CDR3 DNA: TGTGCCACCACGGCCAGCGCTGGAAACACCATATATTTT; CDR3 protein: CATTASAGNTIYF
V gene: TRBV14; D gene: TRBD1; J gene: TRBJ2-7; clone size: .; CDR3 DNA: TGTGCCAGCAGCAAGCCCCAGGACAGGGGTAGTGAGGTAGTCTACGAGCAGTACTTC; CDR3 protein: CASSKPQDRGSEVVYEQYF
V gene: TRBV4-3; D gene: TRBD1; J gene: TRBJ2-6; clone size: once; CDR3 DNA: TGCGCCAGCAGCCAGGGGACAGGGTTTGGGGCCAACGTCCTGACTTTC; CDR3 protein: CASSQGTGFGANVLTF
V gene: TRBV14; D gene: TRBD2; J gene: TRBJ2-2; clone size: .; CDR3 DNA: TGTGCCAGCAGCCAAGGCGAACTAGCGGGGGGTTTCCCCGGGGAGCTGTTTTTT; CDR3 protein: CASSQGELAGGFPGELFF
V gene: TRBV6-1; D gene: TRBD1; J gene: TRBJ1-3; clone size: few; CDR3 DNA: TGTGCCAGCAGTGACCGGGGACAGGGGATGCTTAGAGGAAACACCATATATTTT; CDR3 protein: CASSDRGQGMLRGNTIYF
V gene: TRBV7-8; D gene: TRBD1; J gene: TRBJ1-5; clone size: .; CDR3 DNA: TGTGCCAGCAGCTTAGGGACAGGCGGCAATCAGCCCCAGCATTTT; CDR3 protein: CASSLGTGGNQPQHF
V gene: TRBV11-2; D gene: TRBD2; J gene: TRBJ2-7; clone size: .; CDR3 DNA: TGTGCCAGCACCCCCGGACTAGCGGGGTTCTACGAGCAGTACTTC; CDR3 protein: CASTPGLAGFYEQYF
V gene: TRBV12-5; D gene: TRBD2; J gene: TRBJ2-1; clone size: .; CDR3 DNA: TGTGCTAGTGGTTTGTCCCGGACTAGCGGGGGGCCCTCCTACAATGAGCAGTTCTTC; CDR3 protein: CASGLSRTSGGPSYNEQFF
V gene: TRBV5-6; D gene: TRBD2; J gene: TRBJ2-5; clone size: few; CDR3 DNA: TGTGCCAGCAGCTTGTATGGACTAGCGGGGGGGGGCCAAGAGACCCAGTACTTC; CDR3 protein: CASSLYGLAGGGQETQYF
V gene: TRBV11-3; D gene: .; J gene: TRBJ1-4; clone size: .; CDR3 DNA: TGTGCCAGCAGCTCGAGTGCAACTAATGAAAAACTGTTTTTT; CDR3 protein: CASSSSATNEKLFF
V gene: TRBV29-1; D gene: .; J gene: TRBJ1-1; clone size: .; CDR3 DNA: TGCAGCGACCTCGCGGACACTGAAGCTTTCTTT; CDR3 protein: CSDLADTEAFF
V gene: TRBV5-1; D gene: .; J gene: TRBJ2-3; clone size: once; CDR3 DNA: TGCGCCAGCAGCTTGTATAGCACAGATACGCAGTATTTT; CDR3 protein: CASSLYSTDTQYF
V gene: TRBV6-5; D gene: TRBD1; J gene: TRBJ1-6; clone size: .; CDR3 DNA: TGTGCCAGCAGTCAGGGGGACGGCCTCCACTTT; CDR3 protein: CASSQGDGLHF
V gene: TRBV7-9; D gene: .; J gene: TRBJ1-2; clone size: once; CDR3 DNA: TGTTCCAGCAGCTTAGGCAACAGTCCTAACTATGGCTACACCTTC; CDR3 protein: CSSSLGNSPNYGYTF
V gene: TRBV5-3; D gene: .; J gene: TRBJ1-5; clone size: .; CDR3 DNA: TGTGCCAGAAGCTTGCGTAGGGAGGATCAGCCCCAGCATTTT; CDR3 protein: CARSLRREDQPQHF
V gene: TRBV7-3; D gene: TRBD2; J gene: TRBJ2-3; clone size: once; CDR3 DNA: TGTGCCAGCAGCTTAGACGGGGGGGCCTGGGATACGCAGTATTTT; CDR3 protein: CASSLDGGAWDTQYF
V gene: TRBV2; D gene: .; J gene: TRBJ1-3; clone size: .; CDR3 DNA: TGTGCCAGCAGTGCAGGGATCTCTGGAAACACCATATATTTT; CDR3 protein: CASSAGISGNTIYF
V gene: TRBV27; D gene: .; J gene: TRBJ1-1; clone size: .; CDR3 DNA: TGTGCCAGCAGTCGATCAGGGAATCTGGTGCACACTGAAGCTTTCTTT; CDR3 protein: CASSRSGNLVHTEAFF
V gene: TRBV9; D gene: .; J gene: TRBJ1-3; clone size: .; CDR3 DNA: TGTGCCAGCAGCGCCCAAGACAGCCTCTCTGGAAACACCATATATTTT; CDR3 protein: CASSAQDSLSGNTIYF
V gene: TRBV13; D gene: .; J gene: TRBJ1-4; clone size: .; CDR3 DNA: TGTGCCAGCAGCTTAGGCAGGACAGCTGAAAAACTGTTTTTT; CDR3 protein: CASSLGRTAEKLFF
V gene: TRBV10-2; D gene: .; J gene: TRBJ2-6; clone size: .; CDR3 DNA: TGCGCCAGCAGTGAGGAGCAGTCTGGGGCCAACGGCCTGACTTTC; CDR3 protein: CASSEEQSGANGLTF
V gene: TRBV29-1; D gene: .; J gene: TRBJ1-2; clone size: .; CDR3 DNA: TGCAGCGTGGACGAAGGACAGAGACATGGCTACACCTTC; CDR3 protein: CSVDEGQRHGYTF
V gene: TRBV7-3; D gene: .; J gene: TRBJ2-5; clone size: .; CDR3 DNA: TGTGCCAGCAGCAAGGGGGGGGGTGTAGAGACCCAGTACTTC; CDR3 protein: CASSKGGGVETQYF